This T cell receptor beta chain came from a study of graft-versus-host responses after intestinal transplantation. On the study more broadly: The recipients all started with anti-thymocyte globulin induction and then took tacrolimus and steroids for approximately 3 years.

This clone has a single count. Its antigen is as yet unknown. The data were produced by immunoSEQ multiplex PCR, yet TCRdb's version contains in-frame clones alone and is incomplete. The profile shows nearly 100,000 clones, around 90% of them singletons. General study findings and limits: Ileal or blood samples showed some GvH clones first, and such clones were also found in recipient marrow. Early HvG declines after transplant were associated with peak circulating GvH clone levels.

The CDR3 sequence is 12 residues long. Germline CDR1 and CDR2: SQVTM and ANQGSEA. V lost 4 bases to trimming and J lost 3 bases; unmatched junction nucleotides: 2. The chain couples TRBV29-1 to TRBJ2-7; 8 nucleotides line up with TRBD1. The sequences come from PBMCs, collected 450 to 460 days after intestinal transplant. This TCR derives from a human patient who received an intestinal transplant, so some T cells may come from the graft donor. The CDR3: CSVGGQGYEQYF. The CDR3 DNA reads as TGCAGCGTTGGAGGACAGGGCTACGAGCAGTACTTC.